One and the same sample provided the 9 T cell receptor beta chains below, sequenced in a study of T-cell reconstitution after alpha-beta-depleted transplantation in children. Preparation of the TCRbeta library involved a method that used unique molecular identifiers. TCRdb ran MiXCR on the PCR reads and lists one entry per CDR3 protein. This table has roughly 300,000 distinct CDR3 sequences, about 9.3% appearing once. The specimen comprised PBMCs from the stem cell graft donor, sampled from the stem cell graft. These receptors were collected from a human donor who donated a stem cell graft to a child with acute lymphoblastic leukemia.

This clonotype has a handful of counts. J is TRBJ2-1 and V is TRBV7-9, with D tentatively TRBD2 (5 bases). CDR3 length: 15 residues. Trimming stripped 5 bases from V and 6 bases from J, with 17 bases between. Germline CDR1 is SEHNR and CDR2 is FQNEAQ (reference sequence). The CDR3 reads CASSPRGPSGNEQFF. CDR3 DNA sequence: TGTGCCAGCAGCCCTCGAGGGCCCTCGGGCAATGAGCAGTTCTTC.

In this sample, this clonotype turned up many times. The chain recombines TRBV12-3 or TRBV12-4 with TRBJ1-1; 7 positions agree with TRBD1. V shed 6 bases, J shed 1 base, and the junction held 11 bases outside the gene matches. The CDR3 is 16 amino acids. The CDR3 DNA reads TGTGCCAGCAGCCTACCCTACAGGGGCCGGAACACTGAAGCTTTCTTT. It translates to CASSLPYRGRNTEAFF.

The genes are TRBV9 and TRBJ1-5; 9 bases map to TRBD1. From germline, CDR1 is SGDLS and CDR2 YYNGEE. V trimming: 4 bases; J trimming: 3 bases; junction bases outside the gene matches: 2. The CDR3 totals 14 residues. CDR3 nucleotides: TGTGCCAGCAGCCGGACAGGGGACAATCAGCCCCAGCATTTT. Protein sequence: CASSRTGDNQPQHF.

This clonotype occurred a few times. This chain joins TRBV12-3 or TRBV12-4 and TRBJ2-1, with D possibly TRBD2 on 6 matching bases. V lost 10 bases, J lost 2 bases, and 15 bases lay in between. The CDR3 is made up of 14 amino acids. This CDR3 reads CATRISGTYNEQFF. DNA for the CDR3: TGTGCCACCCGAATTAGCGGCACCTACAATGAGCAGTTCTTC.

This clonotype showed up just a few times. The J gene is TRBJ2-5, the V gene TRBV20-1; 8 positions agree with TRBD1. The CDR3 is made up of 15 amino acids. CDR1 DFQATT and CDR2 SNEGSKA come from the germline V gene (reference sequence). The J segment lost 7 bases and the V segment lost 0 bases, leaving 10 bases of the junction unmatched. The chain's CDR3 is CSARDSGQGLVTQYF. The CDR3 coding sequence is TGCAGTGCTAGAGATTCAGGACAGGGTTTAGTGACCCAGTACTTC.

The chain is built from TRBV6-5 and TRBJ2-7; weak D call: TRBD1 (6 bases). The germline V gene has CDR1 MNHEY and CDR2 SVGAGI. Deletions cut 1 base from V and 0 bases from J, with 19 bases between. The CDR3 sequence is 18 residues long. DNA of the CDR3: TGTGCCAGCAGTTACTTGTGGACAGAAACAGGGATCTCCTACGAGCAGTACTTC. Its translation is CASSYLWTETGISYEQYF.

The chain employs TRBV5-1 and TRBJ2-3; TRBD2 matches at 11 bases. CDR3 length: 18 amino acids. In germline, CDR1 is SGHRS, CDR2 YFSETQ. Unmatched junction bases numbered 11, after V lost 3 bases and J lost 2 bases. The DNA of the CDR3 is TGCGCCAGCAGCTCCACTAGCGGGAGTCCGCCATTCACAGATACGCAGTATTTT. Encoded protein: CASSSTSGSPPFTDTQYF.

The chain has TRBV7-2 and TRBJ2-3; TRBD2 aligns across 7 bases. The CDR3 contains 14 residues. The trim removed 6 bases at V and 4 bases at J, leaving 7 bases unmatched. Germline V lookup: CDR1 SGHTA, CDR2 FQGNSA. This chain's CDR3 is CASSRGRAADTQYF. The CDR3 DNA is TGTGCCAGCAGTCGAGGGAGGGCGGCAGATACGCAGTATTTT.

On this clonotype: A much more abundant neighbour one base away suggests this may be a read error. This chain uses TRBV27 with TRBJ2-3; TRBD2 matches 11 bases. The CDR3 has 14 residues. The germline V gene encodes CDR1 MNHEY and CDR2 SMNVEV (reference sequence). The junction had 3 bases not matched to a gene; V was cut back by 10 bases and J by 0 bases. The CDR3 sequence: CATRTSGSTDTQYF. CDR3 nucleotide sequence: TGTGCCACCCGGACTAGCGGGAGCACAGATACGCAGTATTTT.